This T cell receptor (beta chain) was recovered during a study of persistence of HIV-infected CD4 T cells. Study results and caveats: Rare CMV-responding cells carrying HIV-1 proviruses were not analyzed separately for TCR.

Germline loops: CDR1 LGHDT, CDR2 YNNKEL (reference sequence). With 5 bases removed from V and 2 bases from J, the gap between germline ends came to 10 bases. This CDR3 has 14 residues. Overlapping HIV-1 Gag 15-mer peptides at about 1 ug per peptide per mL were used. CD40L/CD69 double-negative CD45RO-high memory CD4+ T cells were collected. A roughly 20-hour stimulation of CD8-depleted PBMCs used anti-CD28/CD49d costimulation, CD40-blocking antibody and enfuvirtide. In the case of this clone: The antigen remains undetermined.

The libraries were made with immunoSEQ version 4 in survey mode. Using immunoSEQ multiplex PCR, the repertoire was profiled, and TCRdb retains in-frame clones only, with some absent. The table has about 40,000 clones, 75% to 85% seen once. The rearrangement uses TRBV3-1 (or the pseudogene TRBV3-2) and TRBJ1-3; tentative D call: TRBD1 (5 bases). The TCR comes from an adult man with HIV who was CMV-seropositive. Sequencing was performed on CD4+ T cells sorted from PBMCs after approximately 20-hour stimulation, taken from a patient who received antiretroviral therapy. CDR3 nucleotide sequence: TGTGCCAGCAGCGTGGACACTGCTGGAAACACCATATATTTT. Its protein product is CASSVDTAGNTIYF.